The rows below give T cell receptor beta chains drawn from one sample of a study of regulatory T cells in long-lasting Graves disease. TCRdb itself ran the multiplex PCR reads through MiXCR, one entry per CDR3 protein. Among 500,000 to 800,000 distinct CDR3 sequences listed, about 30% were seen once. Material: peripheral blood mononuclear cells (PBMCs), obtained when the disease was refractory, from a patient treated with antithyroid drugs. The receptors were gathered from a female donor with Graves disease. CDR3s include the opening cysteine and the closing phenylalanine or tryptophan. A D gene is named only where the DNA matches it firmly. A row's size may be missing; if present it is once, few, many or a size class.

clone_size: -
v_call: TRBV4-1
j_call: TRBJ2-3
d_call: TRBD2
cdr3_nt: TGCGCCAGCAGCCCCGATCTACTAGCGGTGGGGGATACGCAGTATTTT
cdr3_aa: CASSPDLLAVGDTQYF

clone_size: few
v_call: TRBV12-3/TRBV12-4
j_call: TRBJ1-5
d_call: -
cdr3_nt: TGTGCCAGCAGTCGGGACAACGACAATCAGCCCCAGCATTTT
cdr3_aa: CASSRDNDNQPQHF

clone_size: -
v_call: TRBV3-1
j_call: TRBJ1-4
d_call: -
cdr3_nt: TGTGCCAGCTCTCGGCAGCGGGACTCAACTAATGAAAAACTGTTTTTT
cdr3_aa: CASSRQRDSTNEKLFF

clone_size: -
v_call: TRBV12-5
j_call: TRBJ2-3
d_call: TRBD2
cdr3_nt: TGTGCTAGTGGTTTGGTCTCTAGCGGACTAGCGGGAGTTTATGAGCAGTATTTT
cdr3_aa: CASGLVSSGLAGVYEQYF

clone_size: -
v_call: TRBV6-1
j_call: TRBJ2-3
d_call: TRBD2
cdr3_nt: TGTGCCAGCAGGAGACTAGCGGGAGGGACCACAGATACGCAGTATTTT
cdr3_aa: CASRRLAGGTTDTQYF

clone_size: few
v_call: TRBV19
j_call: TRBJ1-2
d_call: -
cdr3_nt: TGTGCCAGTAGCATTTCGGGCCTACGGGATGGCTACACCTTC
cdr3_aa: CASSISGLRDGYTF

clone_size: few
v_call: TRBV27
j_call: TRBJ2-5
d_call: -
cdr3_nt: TGTGCCAGCAGTTTATCAGCTAGCGTGGAAGAGACCCAGTACTTC
cdr3_aa: CASSLSASVEETQYF

clone_size: -
v_call: TRBV7-3
j_call: TRBJ1-5
d_call: -
cdr3_nt: TGTGCCAGCAGCTTAAGAGGGGATGGTCAGCCCCAGCATTTT
cdr3_aa: CASSLRGDGQPQHF

clone_size: few
v_call: TRBV7-9
j_call: TRBJ2-7
d_call: -
cdr3_nt: TGTGCCAGCAGCTTAGTCGCAGGGGCGAACGAGCAGCACTTC
cdr3_aa: CASSLVAGANEQHF

clone_size: -
v_call: TRBV12-5
j_call: TRBJ2-7
d_call: -
cdr3_nt: TGTGCTAGTGGTTTGGTATTCGGCGAGCAGTACTTC
cdr3_aa: CASGLVFGEQYF

clone_size: -
v_call: TRBV20-1
j_call: TRBJ1-2
d_call: -
cdr3_nt: TGCAGTGCTGAAGGGGATGATGGCTACACCTTC
cdr3_aa: CSAEGDDGYTF

clone_size: -
v_call: TRBV6-1
j_call: TRBJ2-7
d_call: -
cdr3_nt: TGTGCCAGCAGTGAAAGGGGGATCGAGCAGTACTTC
cdr3_aa: CASSERGIEQYF

clone_size: -
v_call: TRBV20-1
j_call: TRBJ2-7
d_call: -
cdr3_nt: TGCAGTGCTAGCCCCTCTCTGAGATCGGTGTGGGAGCAGTACTTC
cdr3_aa: CSASPSLRSVWEQYF

clone_size: -
v_call: TRBV6-1
j_call: TRBJ1-6
d_call: -
cdr3_nt: TGTGCCAGCAGTAAATTGGCGGCGGGAAATTCACCCCTCCACTTT
cdr3_aa: CASSKLAAGNSPLHF

clone_size: few
v_call: TRBV6-2/TRBV6-3
j_call: TRBJ1-5
d_call: TRBD1
cdr3_nt: TGTGCCAGCAGCCCCCGGGGGGGGACAGCTAGCAATCAGCCCCAGCATTTT
cdr3_aa: CASSPRGGTASNQPQHF

clone_size: -
v_call: TRBV29-1
j_call: TRBJ1-1
d_call: -
cdr3_nt: TGCAGCGTTCTTAAGACAGGCTCGAACACTGAAGCTTTCTTT
cdr3_aa: CSVLKTGSNTEAFF

clone_size: -
v_call: TRBV27
j_call: TRBJ1-1
d_call: -
cdr3_nt: TGTGCCAGCAGTTTAAACAGGAAAAGGGCTGAAGCTTTCTTT
cdr3_aa: CASSLNRKRAEAFF

clone_size: -
v_call: TRBV7-2
j_call: TRBJ1-2
d_call: TRBD1
cdr3_nt: TGTGCCAGCAGCGCCCCGGGACAGGTTAACTATGGCTACACCTTC
cdr3_aa: CASSAPGQVNYGYTF

clone_size: few
v_call: TRBV20-1
j_call: TRBJ1-6
d_call: -
cdr3_nt: TGCAGTGCCGTTGGACAAACCTATAATTCACCCCTCCACTTT
cdr3_aa: CSAVGQTYNSPLHF

clone_size: -
v_call: TRBV19
j_call: TRBJ1-1
d_call: -
cdr3_nt: TGTGCCAGTAGTATAGGGATACAGCAGTTGAACACTGAAGCTTTCTTT
cdr3_aa: CASSIGIQQLNTEAFF

clone_size: few
v_call: TRBV28
j_call: TRBJ1-3
d_call: -
cdr3_nt: TGTGCCAGCACAGCGGGCGGCTCTGGAAACACCATATATTTT
cdr3_aa: CASTAGGSGNTIYF

clone_size: few
v_call: TRBV7-9
j_call: TRBJ2-1
d_call: TRBD2
cdr3_nt: TGTGCCAGCAGCCGAGGGACTAGGTATATCGGTGAGCAGTTCTTC
cdr3_aa: CASSRGTRYIGEQFF

clone_size: -
v_call: TRBV29-1
j_call: TRBJ1-2
d_call: -
cdr3_nt: TGCAGCGTTGATGCTCAGGACAACTATGGCTACACCTTC
cdr3_aa: CSVDAQDNYGYTF

clone_size: -
v_call: TRBV30
j_call: TRBJ1-5
d_call: TRBD1
cdr3_nt: TGTGCCTGGAGGCCACAGGGGGCTCATCAGCCCCAACATTTT
cdr3_aa: CAWRPQGAHQPQHF

clone_size: many
v_call: TRBV2
j_call: TRBJ1-2
d_call: TRBD1
cdr3_nt: TGTGCCAGCAGGCCGACAGGGTCCAGGAACTATGGCTACACCTTC
cdr3_aa: CASRPTGSRNYGYTF

clone_size: -
v_call: TRBV11-2
j_call: TRBJ1-2
d_call: -
cdr3_nt: TGTGCCAGCAGCTTAGTAGAATGGGGGCCTAACTATGGCTACACCTTC
cdr3_aa: CASSLVEWGPNYGYTF

clone_size: few
v_call: TRBV20-1
j_call: TRBJ2-5
d_call: TRBD2
cdr3_nt: TGCAGTGCGTCGACTAGCGGGAGGGCAGAGACCCAGTACTTC
cdr3_aa: CSASTSGRAETQYF